A single sample gave rise to the 2 T cell receptor beta chains below, sequenced in a study of breast tumors, draining lymph nodes, adjacent tissues. TCRdb re-derived calls from the multiplex PCR reads in MiXCR, one entry per CDR3 protein. The sample contains under 300,000 distinct CDR3 sequences, 34% of which appear only once. Samples came from axillary lymph nodes draining the breast cancer. The sample was axillary lymph node tissue. Receptors originate from a female donor with breast cancer. Some clones in this sample may be carry-over from other donors' samples.

This clonotype occurred many times. The rearrangement uses TRBV20-1 and TRBJ2-5, with D possibly being TRBD1 or TRBD2 (5 bases each). The CDR3 has 14 residues. Germline-derived CDR1 and CDR2 are DFQATT and SNEGSKA (reference sequence). V lost 5 bases to trimming and J lost 12 bases, with 25 bases between them. Here the CDR3 DNA reads TGCAGTGCTCAGAGGCCGGGCGAGGGGAGTGGAAAGTACTTC. This encodes CSAQRPGEGSGKYF.

There are many counts of this clonotype. The chain couples TRBV25-1 to TRBJ2-5; TRBD1 is a possible D gene (6 bases). V lost 0 bases and J 1 base, leaving 6 bases between the germline ends. This CDR3 region has 14 residues. Germline V gives CDR1 MGHDK, CDR2 SYGVNS. The CDR3 DNA reads TGTGCCAGCAGTGAATACAGGGGCCAAGAGACCCAGTACTTC. Translated, it gives CASSEYRGQETQYF.